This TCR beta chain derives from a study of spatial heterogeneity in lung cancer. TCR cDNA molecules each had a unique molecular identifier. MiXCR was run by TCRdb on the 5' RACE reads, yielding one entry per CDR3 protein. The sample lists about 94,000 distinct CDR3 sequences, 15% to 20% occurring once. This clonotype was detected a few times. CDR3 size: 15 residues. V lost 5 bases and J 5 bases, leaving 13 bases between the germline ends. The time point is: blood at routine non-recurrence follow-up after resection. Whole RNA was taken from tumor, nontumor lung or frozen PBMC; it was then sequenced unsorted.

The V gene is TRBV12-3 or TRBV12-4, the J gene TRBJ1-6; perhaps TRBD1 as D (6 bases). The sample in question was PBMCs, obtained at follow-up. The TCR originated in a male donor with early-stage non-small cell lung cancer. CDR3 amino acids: CASSQQGSNNSPLHF. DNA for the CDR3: TGTGCCAGCAGTCAACAGGGTTCCAATAATTCACCCCTCCACTTT.